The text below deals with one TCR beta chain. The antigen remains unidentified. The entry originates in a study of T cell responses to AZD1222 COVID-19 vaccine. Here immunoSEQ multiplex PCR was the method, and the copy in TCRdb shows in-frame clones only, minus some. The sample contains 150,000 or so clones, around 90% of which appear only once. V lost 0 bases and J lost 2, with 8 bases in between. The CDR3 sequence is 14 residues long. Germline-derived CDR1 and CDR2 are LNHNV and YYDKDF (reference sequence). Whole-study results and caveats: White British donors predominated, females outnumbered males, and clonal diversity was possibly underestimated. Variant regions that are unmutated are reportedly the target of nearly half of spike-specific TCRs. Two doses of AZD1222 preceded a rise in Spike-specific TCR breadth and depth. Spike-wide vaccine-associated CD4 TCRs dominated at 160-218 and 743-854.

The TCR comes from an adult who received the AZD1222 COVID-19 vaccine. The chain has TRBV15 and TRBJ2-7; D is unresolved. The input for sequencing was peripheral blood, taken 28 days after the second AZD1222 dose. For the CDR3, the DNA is TGTGCCACCAGCAGAGATATAGCAACCTACGAGCAGTACTTC. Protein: CATSRDIATYEQYF.